The next 29 T cell receptor beta chains were all read from a single sample in a study of blood T cells in healthy people across ages. A sample-barcoded 5' primer and a J-beta primer mix were used in a second PCR of about 7 to 11 cycles. A single record per CDR3 protein comes from TCRdb applying MiXCR to the 5' RACE reads. The table has over 600,000 distinct CDR3 sequences, 35% to 50% seen once. The material sequenced was blood. The receptors come from a man of 80 years or more in good health.

The chain has TRBV12-3 or TRBV12-4 and TRBJ2-2; TRBD2 aligns across 10 bases. The CDR3 loop spans 16 amino acids. V was pared by 8 bases and J by 5 bases, with 11 bases of the junction left unmatched. CDR3 nucleotide sequence: TGTGCCAGCCGGAACCAGCGGGAGGGCCGAACCGGGGAGCTGTTTTTT. This encodes CASRNQREGRTGELFF.

This clonotype was seen repeatedly, ten times or more. The chain employs TRBV7-2 and TRBJ2-7, with D hard to call. The CDR3 runs to 14 residues. The germline V and J ends were trimmed by 5 bases and 2 bases, with 13 bases remaining between them. Germline CDR1 reads SGHTA; CDR2 reads FQGNSA. Written as DNA, the CDR3 is TGTGCCAGCAGCCTCACTGGGTTTCCCTACGAGCAGTACTTC. Its protein is CASSLTGFPYEQYF.

The chain links TRBV20-1 to TRBJ2-1; D is uncertain. The CDR3 spans 14 residues. Trimming cost V 2 bases and J 0 bases, with 8 bases left between them. Germline loops: CDR1 DFQATT, CDR2 SNEGSKA (reference sequence). The CDR3 spells CSARQRSSYNEQFF. CDR3 in DNA: TGCAGTGCTAGACAGAGGAGCTCCTACAATGAGCAGTTCTTC.

The V gene is TRBV20-1, the J gene TRBJ2-5, with 11 positions matching TRBD2. CDR3 length: 14 residues. Germline loops: CDR1 DFQATT, CDR2 SNEGSKA (reference sequence). Germline trimming cut 2 bases from V and 4 bases from J; bases unmatched to any gene: 3. The chain's CDR3 is CSARIAGGRETQYF. CDR3 bases: TGCAGTGCTAGAATAGCGGGGGGGCGAGAGACCCAGTACTTC.

V gene TRBV7-6 combines with J gene TRBJ1-4; D is possibly TRBD1 (6 bases). V lost 5 bases and J lost 3, with 16 bases in between. This CDR3 is built from 16 residues. CDR1 and CDR2 (germline): SGHVS, FNYEAQ. CDR3 region: CASSPGGAPANEKLFF. Written as DNA, the CDR3 is TGTGCCAGCAGCCCCGGGGGGGCCCCGGCTAATGAAAAACTGTTTTTT.

For this clonotype: One end of the junction does not line up with germline, which may come from a read error. V is TRBV29-1 and J is TRBJ2-1; 8 nucleotides align to TRBD2. From germline, CDR1 is SQVTM and CDR2 ANQGSEA. This CDR3 region has 16 residues. The CDR3 is CSVEGAASGGLNEQFF. The CDR3 DNA follows: TGCAGCGTCGAAGGGGCGGCCAGCGGGGGACTCAATGAGCAGTTCTTC.

This clonotype came up a few times. The rearrangement uses TRBV7-8 and TRBJ2-3, with D possibly being TRBD2 (6 bases). The CDR3 loop spans 15 amino acids. V lost 8 bases and J lost 6, with 21 bases in between. Germline V lookup: CDR1 SGHVS, CDR2 FQNEAQ. CDR3 nucleotides: TGTGCCAGCGCTGCCGGGGCTAGCGAGGGGGATACGCAGTATTTT. It encodes CASAAGASEGDTQYF.

The V and J genes are TRBV5-1 and TRBJ2-7, with 9 nucleotides matching TRBD1. CDR3 size: 14 residues. The germline CDR1 and CDR2 sequences are SGHRS and YFSETQ. The ends lost 4 bases at V and 7 bases at J; junction bases unmatched: 9. CDR3 sequence (DNA): TGCGCCAGCAGCACGGGGGACAGGGCGGGGGAGCAGTACTTC. Protein: CASSTGDRAGEQYF.

The gene calls are TRBV3-1 and TRBJ2-7; 8 bases match TRBD1. V gave up 2 bases and J gave up 7 bases; unmatched junction bases: 4. The length of the CDR3 is 13 residues. Germline V gene sequence: CDR1 LGHDT, CDR2 YNNKEL (reference sequence). The CDR3 bases are TGTGCCAGCAGCCAAAGAAGGGACAGGGAGCAGTACTTC. Its translation: CASSQRRDREQYF.

The count of this clonotype is one. The chain carries TRBV6-2 or TRBV6-3 and TRBJ2-7, with 7 positions matching TRBD1. The J segment lost 2 bases and the V segment lost 7 bases, leaving 11 bases of the junction unmatched. This CDR3 spans 15 amino acids. Germline values: CDR1 MNHEY, CDR2 SVGEGT. CDR3 bases: TGTGCCAGCAACTCCTACAGGGGCGCGCCCTACGAGCAGTACTTC. This codes for CASNSYRGAPYEQYF.

This clonotype has a handful of counts. The chain employs TRBV5-1 and TRBJ2-7, with 10 bases that match TRBD1. V was pared by 5 bases and J by 5 bases, with 4 bases of the junction left unmatched. The germline V gene encodes CDR1 SGHRS and CDR2 YFSETQ. The length of the CDR3 is 13 residues. In DNA, the CDR3 is TGCGCCAGCAGAGACAGGGGGCTCGACGAGCAGTACTTC. It codes for CASRDRGLDEQYF.

This clonotype was seen more than once but under ten times. The rearrangement uses TRBV27 and TRBJ1-5, with D hard to call. Trimming left V 3 bases short and J 5 bases short, with 14 bases between. The V gene's germline CDR1 is MNHEY and CDR2 SMNVEV (reference sequence). This CDR3 comprises 15 residues. CDR3 sequence: CASSFFMGWDQPQHF. The CDR3, as DNA: TGTGCCAGCAGTTTTTTTATGGGATGGGATCAGCCCCAGCATTTT.

The V and J genes are TRBV20-1 and TRBJ2-1; 8 bases fit TRBD2. The CDR3 extends over 14 amino acids. Germline V gives CDR1 DFQATT, CDR2 SNEGSKA (reference sequence). V lost 3 bases, J lost 5 bases, and 6 bases stayed unmatched. The CDR3 sequence is CSASSSGRDNEQFF. The CDR3 nucleotides are TGCAGTGCTAGTTCCAGCGGGAGAGACAATGAGCAGTTCTTC.

This clonotype showed up just a few times. V is TRBV20-1 and J is TRBJ2-1, with D tentatively TRBD2 (6 bases). Germline CDR1 and CDR2: DFQATT and SNEGSKA (reference sequence). The CDR3 length is 15 residues. V was cut by 1 base and J by 4 bases, with 14 bases left in between. The CDR3 DNA sequence: TGCAGTGCTAGAGTAGGCGGACTAACTTACAATGAGCAGTTCTTC. Translated: CSARVGGLTYNEQFF.

This chain joins TRBV29-1 and TRBJ2-1; 7 nucleotides agree with TRBD1. The length of the CDR3 is 14 residues. J was trimmed by 4 bases and V by 3 bases; bases with no gene match: 6. From germline, CDR1 is SQVTM and CDR2 ANQGSEA. CDR3 region: CSVDRDSNYNEQFF. DNA for the CDR3: TGCAGCGTTGACCGGGACAGCAATTACAATGAGCAGTTCTTC.

This clonotype has more than one count but fewer than ten. The chain is built from TRBV14 and TRBJ2-5; 11 bases are shared with TRBD2. J was trimmed by 4 bases and V by 4 bases; bases with no gene match: 8. In germline, CDR1 is SGHDN, CDR2 FVKESK. CDR3 length: 16 amino acids. The CDR3 protein is CASSRSGGVLGETQYF. For the CDR3, the DNA is TGTGCCAGCAGCCGTAGCGGGGGGGTCCTCGGAGAGACCCAGTACTTC.

This clonotype was recorded many times. The chain carries TRBV20-1 and TRBJ2-3, with 7 bases that match TRBD2. The CDR3 totals 15 residues. J gave up 0 bases and V 3 bases, and 6 bases lay outside the gene matches. CDR1 DFQATT and CDR2 SNEGSKA come from the germline V gene (reference sequence). The CDR3 spells CSARESGTSTDTQYF. CDR3 nucleotide sequence: TGCAGTGCTAGGGAGAGCGGGACTAGCACAGATACGCAGTATTTT.

The gene calls are TRBV15 and TRBJ2-1, with D perhaps TRBD2 (6 bases). Between the trimmed V and J ends, which lost 5 bases and 4 bases, there was a span of 12 bases. Germline V gene sequence: CDR1 LNHNV, CDR2 YYDKDF (reference sequence). CDR3 length: 14 amino acids. The CDR3 here is CATSERVGYNEQFF. Written as DNA, the CDR3 is TGTGCCACCAGCGAGCGGGTCGGTTACAATGAGCAGTTCTTC.

On this clonotype: A much larger clone differs by one base, so this may be a read error. The V gene is TRBV5-1, the J gene TRBJ2-5, with 7 bases that match TRBD2. CDR1 and CDR2 (germline): SGHRS, YFSETQ. Trimming cost V 0 bases and J 11 bases; bases outside gene matches: 16. The CDR3 runs 16 residues. CDR3 DNA sequence: TGCGCCAGCAGCTTGGCCCCAGCGGGACGACACAATGAGCAGTACTTC. Translated, it gives CASSLAPAGRHNEQYF.

This clonotype was recorded only once. The chain combines TRBV20-1 with TRBJ2-7; 9 nucleotides line up with TRBD2. The CDR3 totals 16 residues. After removal of 0 bases from V and 7 bases from J, the junction contained 13 bases not matched to a gene. The germline V gene encodes CDR1 DFQATT and CDR2 SNEGSKA (reference sequence). The CDR3: CSARDQIGGRGNEQYF. DNA of the CDR3: TGCAGTGCTAGAGATCAAATAGGCGGGAGGGGGAATGAGCAGTACTTC.

The chain carries TRBV5-1 and TRBJ2-3; D call uncertain. V lost 2 bases to trimming and J lost 4 bases, with 8 bases between them. The CDR3 has 13 residues. Germline CDR1 SGHRS, CDR2 YFSETQ. CDR3 in amino acids: CASSFDNSDTQYF. As DNA, the CDR3 is TGCGCCAGCAGCTTTGACAATTCAGATACGCAGTATTTT.

The rearrangement uses TRBV12-3 or TRBV12-4 and TRBJ2-7, with D uncertain. V lost 3 bases to trimming and J lost 0 bases, with 9 bases between them. The CDR3 sequence is 14 residues long. CDR3 in amino acids: CASSFSPSSYEQYF. The CDR3 coding sequence is TGTGCCAGCAGTTTCAGCCCTAGCTCCTACGAGCAGTACTTC.

As for this clonotype: The junction shows a germline mismatch at one end, possibly a read error. The chain is built from TRBV4-2 and TRBJ2-3, with D perhaps TRBD1 (5 bases). This CDR3 spans 16 amino acids. Germline CDR1 reads LGHNA; CDR2 reads YNFKEQ. The CDR3 loop reads CASSQDDRWCTGTQYF. As DNA, the CDR3 is TGTGCCAGCAGCCAAGATGATCGGTGGTGCACAGGTACGCAGTATTTT.

The chain employs TRBV7-3 and TRBJ2-5; D may be TRBD1 (6 bases). Per germline, CDR1 SGHTA and CDR2 FQGTGA. Trimming cost V 2 bases and J 2 bases, with 9 bases left between them. This CDR3 contains 14 residues. The CDR3 spells CASSLQGQQETQYF. DNA for the CDR3: TGTGCCAGCAGCTTACAGGGGCAGCAAGAGACCCAGTACTTC.

This clonotype was seen more than once but under ten times. The V call is TRBV10-2, the J call TRBJ1-1; D remains unclear. CDR1 is WSHSY, CDR2 SAAADI, per germline. V gave up 3 bases and J gave up 3 bases, with 8 bases separating them. This CDR3 region has 13 residues. CDR3 sequence reads: CASSERVDTEAFF. CDR3 nucleotides: TGCGCCAGCAGTGAAAGGGTGGACACTGAAGCTTTCTTT.

This clonotype turned up a few times. This chain uses TRBV6-6 with TRBJ2-1; TRBD2 might be the D (6 bases). The germline V and J ends were trimmed by 0 bases and 5 bases, with 14 bases remaining between them. There are 16 residues in the CDR3. Germline-derived CDR1 and CDR2 are MNHNY and SVGAGI (reference sequence). In DNA form, the CDR3 reads TGTGCCAGCAGTTACTCTGATAGCGGAGATAACAATGAGCAGTTCTTC. Translating it yields CASSYSDSGDNNEQFF.

This clonotype was counted a few times. V and J are TRBV20-1 and TRBJ2-3, with 10 positions matching TRBD2. Per the germline V gene, CDR1 is DFQATT and CDR2 is SNEGSKA (reference sequence). This CDR3 has 15 amino acids. The J segment lost 6 bases and the V segment lost 0 bases, leaving 6 bases of the junction unmatched. The DNA of the CDR3 is TGCAGTGCTAGAGACCCAGCGGGAGGGGTGGATACGCAGTATTTT. It specifies CSARDPAGGVDTQYF.

This rearrangement joins TRBV5-1 to TRBJ2-3, with D possibly being TRBD2 (5 bases). Per germline, CDR1 SGHRS and CDR2 YFSETQ. V was pared by 0 bases and J by 4 bases, with 15 bases between. This CDR3 is built from 16 residues. The CDR3 DNA reads as TGCGCCAGCAGCTTGGCAGCGGCCGTAGGCCCAGATACGCAGTATTTT. Amino acid sequence: CASSLAAAVGPDTQYF.

This chain uses TRBV4-2 with TRBJ2-3; D gene unclear. V was shortened by 3 bases and J by 2 bases, with 15 bases between the two germline ends. Per the germline V gene, CDR1 is LGHNA and CDR2 is YNFKEQ. CDR3 length: 16 amino acids. The CDR3 sequence is CASSHADHTYTDTQYF. The DNA of the CDR3 is TGTGCCAGCAGCCACGCCGACCACACTTACACAGATACGCAGTATTTT.